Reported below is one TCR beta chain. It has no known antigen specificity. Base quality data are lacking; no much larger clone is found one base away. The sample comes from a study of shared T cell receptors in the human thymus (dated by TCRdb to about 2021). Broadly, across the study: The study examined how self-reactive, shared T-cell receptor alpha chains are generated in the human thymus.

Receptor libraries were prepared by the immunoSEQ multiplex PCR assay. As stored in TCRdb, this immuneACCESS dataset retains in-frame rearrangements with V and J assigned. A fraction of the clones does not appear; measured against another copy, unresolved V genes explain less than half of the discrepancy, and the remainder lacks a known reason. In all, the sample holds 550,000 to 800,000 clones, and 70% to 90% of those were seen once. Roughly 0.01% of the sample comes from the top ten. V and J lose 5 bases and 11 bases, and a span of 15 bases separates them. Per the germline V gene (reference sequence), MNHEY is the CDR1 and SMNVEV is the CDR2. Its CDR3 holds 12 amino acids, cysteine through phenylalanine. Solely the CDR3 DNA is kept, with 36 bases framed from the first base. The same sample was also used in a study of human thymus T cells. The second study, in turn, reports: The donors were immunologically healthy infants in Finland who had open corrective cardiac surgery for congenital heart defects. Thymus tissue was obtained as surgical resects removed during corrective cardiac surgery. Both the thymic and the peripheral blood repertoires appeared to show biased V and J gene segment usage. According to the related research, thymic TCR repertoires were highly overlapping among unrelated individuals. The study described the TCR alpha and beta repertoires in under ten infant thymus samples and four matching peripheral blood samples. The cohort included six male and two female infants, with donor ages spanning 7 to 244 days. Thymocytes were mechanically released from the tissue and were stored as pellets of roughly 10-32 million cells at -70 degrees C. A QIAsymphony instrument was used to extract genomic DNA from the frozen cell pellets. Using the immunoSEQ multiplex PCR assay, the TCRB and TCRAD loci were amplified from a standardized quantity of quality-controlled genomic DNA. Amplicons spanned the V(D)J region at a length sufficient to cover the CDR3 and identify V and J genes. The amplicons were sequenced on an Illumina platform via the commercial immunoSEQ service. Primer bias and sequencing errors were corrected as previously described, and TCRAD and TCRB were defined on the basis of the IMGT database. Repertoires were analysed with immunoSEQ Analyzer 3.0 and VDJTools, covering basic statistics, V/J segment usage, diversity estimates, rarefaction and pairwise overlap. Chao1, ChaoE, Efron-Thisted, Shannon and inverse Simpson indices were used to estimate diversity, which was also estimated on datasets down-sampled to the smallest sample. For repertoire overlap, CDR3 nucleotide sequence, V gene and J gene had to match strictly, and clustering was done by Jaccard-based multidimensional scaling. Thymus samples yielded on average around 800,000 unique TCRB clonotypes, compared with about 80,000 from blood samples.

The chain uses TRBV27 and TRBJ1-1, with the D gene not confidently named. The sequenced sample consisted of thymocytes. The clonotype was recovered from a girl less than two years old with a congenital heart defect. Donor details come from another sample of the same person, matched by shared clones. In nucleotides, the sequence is TGTGCCAGCAGTCACCCGACCTCGGGGGCTTTCTTT. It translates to CASSHPTSGAFF.